This is a list of T cell receptor beta chains from one sample in a study of Ad26.COV2.S vaccination and SARS-CoV-2 variants. Assay used: immunoSEQ multiplex PCR; TCRdb lists only in-frame clones, some missing. The sample contains roughly 410,000 clones, 83% of which appear only once. The sample was peripheral blood, taken in a trial of Ad26.COV2.S vaccine versus placebo. These receptor sequences come from a person between 18 and 60 years old who received the Ad26.COV2.S COVID-19 vaccine or a placebo. Both conserved end residues are part of each CDR3. The D gene is left open where the match is weak. A clone size is listed for some rows: how often the clone was seen (once, few, many), or a class if it is expanded.

>TRBV28|-|TRBD1|TRBJ2-3
TGTGCCAGCAGTTTAGGGGCAGGGGGCTCCCCTAGCACAGATACGCAGTATTTT
CASSLGAGGSPSTDTQYF
>TRBV12-5|-|-|TRBJ1-2
TGTGCTAGTGGTTTGGACGCGGTACTTTATAACTATGGCTACACCTTC
CASGLDAVLYNYGYTF
>TRBV4-1|-|-|TRBJ2-7
TGCGCCAGCAGCCTTACAGTGCCCTACGAGCAGTACTTC
CASSLTVPYEQYF
>TRBV19|-|TRBD1|TRBJ1-6
TGTGCCAGTAGTACTCGTCCCGGGACAGGGATTAGCTCCTATAATTCACCCCTCCACTTT
CASSTRPGTGISSYNSPLHF
>TRBV3-1/TRBV3-2|-|-|TRBJ2-1
TGTGCCAGCCGACCCGGAGGGATGCTCAACAATGAGCAGTTCTTC
CASRPGGMLNNEQFF
>TRBV7-6|-|-|TRBJ1-1
TGTGCCAGCTTGCAGGGTAGGTCCACTGAAGCTTTCTTT
CASLQGRSTEAFF
>TRBV24-1|-|TRBD1|TRBJ2-5
TGTGCCACCAGTGCGACAGGGGCCCCAGAGACCCAGTACTTC
CATSATGAPETQYF
>TRBV20-1|-|-|TRBJ1-5
TGCAGTGCTAGTGGGGGGGCCAATCAGCCCCAGCATTTT
CSASGGANQPQHF
>TRBV7-2|-|TRBD1|TRBJ1-5
TGTGCCAGCAGCTTACGAATTGACAGGGGGGGTTCGCCCCAGCATTTT
CASSLRIDRGGSPQHF
>TRBV7-2|-|-|TRBJ2-6
TGTGCCAGCAGCTACCAGGGTGGAGGTGGGGCCAACGTCCTGACTTTC
CASSYQGGGGANVLTF
>TRBV5-1|-|TRBD1|TRBJ2-5
TGCGCCAGCAGCTTGGGAGGGGGCCTCCAAGAGACCCAGTACTTC
CASSLGGGLQETQYF
>TRBV20-1|-|-|TRBJ1-4
TGCAGTGCGGGAAGGGGGGGAAAACTGTTTTTT
CSAGRGGKLFF
>TRBV29-1|-|-|TRBJ1-2
TGCAGCGTGGGGGGGGACCTCTATGGCTACACCTTC
CSVGGDLYGYTF
>TRBV7-3|once|TRBD2|TRBJ2-1
TGTGCCAGCAGCTCCACCCGGACTAGCGGGCGTGGCTCCTACAATGAGCAGTTCTTC
CASSSTRTSGRGSYNEQFF
>TRBV11-1|-|-|TRBJ2-7
TGTGCCAGCAGCTTAGAGGCCAGATACGAGCAGTACTTC
CASSLEARYEQYF
>TRBV30|-|-|TRBJ1-2
TGTGCCTGGTTACTACAGGGTCTATATGGCTACACCTTC
CAWLLQGLYGYTF
>TRBV14|-|TRBD2|TRBJ2-3
TGTGCCAGCAGCCGGGGGGGGACTAGCGGGAGCACAGATACGCAGTATTTT
CASSRGGTSGSTDTQYF
>TRBV6-5|-|-|TRBJ2-2
TGTGCCAGCAGCGGGGGCCGGGGGGACACCGGGGAGCTGTTTTTT
CASSGGRGDTGELFF
>TRBV19|-|-|TRBJ1-1
TGTGCCAGTAGTTATGCAGGGAGGTTGGCAGGGACTGAAGCTTTCTTT
CASSYAGRLAGTEAFF
>TRBV7-2|-|TRBD1|TRBJ1-2
TGTGCCAGCAGCGCACGAACTCCGGGACAGGGGGCCGTTGGCTACACCTTC
CASSARTPGQGAVGYTF
>TRBV2|-|-|TRBJ1-2
TGTGCCAGCAGTGACTCAGGGATTAACTATGGCTACACCTTC
CASSDSGINYGYTF
>TRBV19|-|-|TRBJ1-4
TGTGCCAGTAGTATGGGAGAAAAACTGTTTTTT
CASSMGEKLFF
>TRBV2|-|-|TRBJ1-1
TGTGCCAGCAGAGCGGCGAGGGAAAGTATAGAAGCTTTCTTT
CASRAARESIEAFF
>TRBV7-9|-|-|TRBJ1-2
TGTGCCAGCAGCTTAGGGCCGGTCTATGGCTACACCTTC
CASSLGPVYGYTF
>TRBV24-1|-|TRBD2|TRBJ2-3
TGTGCCACCAGTGATCCAGCGGGAGGGCCGGATACGCAGTATTTT
CATSDPAGGPDTQYF
>TRBV18|-|-|TRBJ1-3
TGTGCCAGCTCACTGGTCGAAATCTCTGGAAACACCATATATTTT
CASSLVEISGNTIYF
>TRBV19|many|TRBD2|TRBJ2-1
TGTGCCAGTAGGAAAGGACTAGCGGGCTCCTACAATGAGCAGTTCTTC
CASRKGLAGSYNEQFF
>TRBV19|-|-|TRBJ2-7
TGTGCCAGTGGGGGTATCGGGAGCAGCTCGTCCGAGCAGTACTTC
CASGGIGSSSSEQYF
>TRBV5-6|once|-|TRBJ1-2
TGTGCCAGCAGCTTTCCTGGGGGTGGCTACACCTTC
CASSFPGGGYTF
>TRBV30|-|-|TRBJ1-1
TGTGCCTGGAGTGTGGGGGGAACTGAAGCTTTCTTT
CAWSVGGTEAFF
>TRBV7-7|-|-|TRBJ2-1
TGTGCCAGCAGCCTTATGGGGGGTAAGGGGGATGAGCAGTTCTTC
CASSLMGGKGDEQFF
>TRBV9|-|TRBD1|TRBJ1-1
TGTGCCAGCAGCGTAACCCCAAACAGGGGCGGCACTGAAGCTTTCTTT
CASSVTPNRGGTEAFF
>TRBV7-2|few|-|TRBJ2-1
TGTGCCAGCAGCCGTTCTCGCTCCTACAATGAGCAGTTCTTC
CASSRSRSYNEQFF
>TRBV3-1/TRBV3-2|-|TRBD2|TRBJ2-1
TGTGCCAGCAGCCAAGGGGAGGGTGAGCAGTTCTTC
CASSQGEGEQFF
>TRBV5-1|-|TRBD1|TRBJ1-2
TGCGCCAGCAGCTTGAGGACAGGGTACAACTATGGCTACACCTTC
CASSLRTGYNYGYTF
>TRBV5-1|-|-|TRBJ1-2
TGCGCCAGCAGCTTGGATGTAGCTGGCTACACCTTC
CASSLDVAGYTF
>TRBV7-9|-|TRBD1|TRBJ1-6
TGTGCCAGCAGCACCAGGGGGCACAATTATAATTCACCCCTCCACTTT
CASSTRGHNYNSPLHF
>TRBV3-1/TRBV3-2|-|-|TRBJ1-1
TGTGCCAGCAGCCAAGGTAACAGGGTGAAGACTGAAGCTTTCTTT
CASSQGNRVKTEAFF
>TRBV19|-|-|TRBJ2-5
TGTGCCACTTTACGAAAACTATCGGAGACCCAGTACTTC
CATLRKLSETQYF
>TRBV9|-|-|TRBJ2-5
TGTGCCAGCAGCGTACGAATGGGAGAGACCCAGTACTTC
CASSVRMGETQYF
>TRBV5-1|-|-|TRBJ2-1
TGCGCCAGCAGCTTCCAGAGCTCCGAGAATGAGCAGTTCTTC
CASSFQSSENEQFF
>TRBV10-3|-|-|TRBJ2-7
TGTGCCATCAGCCACAGAGGGGGGGCGGCGGAGCAGTACTTC
CAISHRGGAAEQYF
>TRBV6-1|-|-|TRBJ2-1
TGTGCCAGCAGTGAAGCGCGGGCTAGTTATGAGCAGTTCTTC
CASSEARASYEQFF
>TRBV5-4|-|-|TRBJ1-5
TGTGCCAGCAGTCTGTGGGGGGCCGGTCAGCCCCAGCATTTT
CASSLWGAGQPQHF
>TRBV5-1|-|-|TRBJ2-1
TGCGCCTGCTCCACGGGGGGCGGCAATGAGCAGTTCTTC
CACSTGGGNEQFF
>TRBV9|-|TRBD2|TRBJ2-3
TGTGCCAGCAGCATCACTAGCGGGGATACGCAGTATTTT
CASSITSGDTQYF
>TRBV3-1/TRBV3-2|-|TRBD1|TRBJ2-5
TGTGCCAGCAGCGTTTTCAACAGGGGTTTCGAGACCCAGTACTTC
CASSVFNRGFETQYF
>TRBV2|-|TRBD2|TRBJ2-7
TGTGCCAGCAGTACTTTACCTAGCGGGGTTTACGAGCAGTACTTC
CASSTLPSGVYEQYF
>TRBV5-6|once|TRBD1|TRBJ2-7
TGTGCCAGCAGCTTGCAGGGGGCACTCGAGCAGTACTTC
CASSLQGALEQYF
>TRBV18|-|TRBD2|TRBJ2-1
TGTGCCAGCTCACCACTCCAAATGAGGACTAGCGGGACAAATGAGCAGTTCTTC
CASSPLQMRTSGTNEQFF
>TRBV11-2|-|TRBD2|TRBJ2-3
TGTGCCAGCAGCCCCCGGACTAGCGGGAGCGATACGCAGTATTTT
CASSPRTSGSDTQYF
>TRBV27|-|-|TRBJ2-5
TGTGCCACCCTAACAGAAGGAGAGACCCAGTACTTC
CATLTEGETQYF
>TRBV19|-|-|TRBJ1-1
TGTGCCAGTAGTTCGGGGGTCACTGAAGCTTTCTTT
CASSSGVTEAFF